A selection of T cell receptor beta chains follows, all from one sample in a study of Ad26.COV2.S vaccination and SARS-CoV-2 variants. TCRdb's copy holds only in-frame clones and misses some; the assay was immunoSEQ multiplex PCR. Among 240,000 or so clones listed, more than 75% were seen once. This specimen was peripheral blood, taken in a trial of Ad26.COV2.S vaccine versus placebo. The receptor source for this set is a person between 18 and 65 years old who received the Ad26.COV2.S COVID-19 vaccine or a placebo. Both conserved end residues are part of each CDR3. Fields, in order: V gene, clone size, D gene, J gene, CDR3 DNA, CDR3 protein. A D gene is named only where the DNA matches it firmly. Clone size is stated in some rows and not others, as once, few, many or a class when expanded.

TRBV30	.	.	TRBJ2-5	TGTGCCTGGAGTGTTGCGGCAACCCAAGAGACCCAGTACTTC	CAWSVAATQETQYF
TRBV6-5	.	TRBD1	TRBJ1-4	TGTGCCAGCACCATGACAGGGACTGGTGAAAAACTGTTTTTT	CASTMTGTGEKLFF
TRBV2	.	.	TRBJ2-7	TGTGCCAGCAGTTCCGGGACGGCGACCTACGAGCAGTACTTC	CASSSGTATYEQYF
TRBV10-3	.	.	TRBJ2-5	TGTGCCATCAGTGAGTCGGTCCCTGCTCTGGGTGCCCAGTACTTC	CAISESVPALGAQYF
TRBV29-1	.	.	TRBJ2-5	TGCAGCGTGGGTTTTACAATGGAGACCCAGTACTTC	CSVGFTMETQYF
TRBV18	.	.	TRBJ2-1	TGTGCCAGCTCCGAAGACATATTAAATGAGCAGTTCTTC	CASSEDILNEQFF
TRBV7-8	.	.	TRBJ2-7	TGTGCCAGCAGCCCTCGGGGCGGCCTCAACTACGAGCAGTACTTC	CASSPRGGLNYEQYF
TRBV25-1	.	TRBD1	TRBJ1-2	TGTGCCAGCAGTGAAAACGACAGGGTCTACACCTTC	CASSENDRVYTF
TRBV5-4	once	.	TRBJ2-3	TGTGCCAGCAGCTCCTCTGGGGGCACAGATACGCAGTATTTT	CASSSSGGTDTQYF
TRBV14	.	.	TRBJ2-7	TGTGCCAGCAGCTCCCGAGGGGTGAGCTCCTACGAGCAGTACTTC	CASSSRGVSSYEQYF
TRBV19	.	.	TRBJ2-7	TGTGCCAGTAGAGTCTCTCAGGCGTCCTACGAGCAGTACTTC	CASRVSQASYEQYF
TRBV6-6	.	.	TRBJ1-3	TGTGCCAGCAGTTACGTACAGTCCAATGGAAACACCATATATTTT	CASSYVQSNGNTIYF
TRBV7-9	.	TRBD2	TRBJ2-3	TGTGCCAGCAGCTTCCTAGCGGGAGGGCCTCGGACGCAGTATTTT	CASSFLAGGPRTQYF
TRBV19	.	TRBD2	TRBJ2-3	TGTGCCAGTAGTCCCCGGACTAGCGGGAACACAGATACGCAGTATTTT	CASSPRTSGNTDTQYF
TRBV6-5	.	.	TRBJ2-2	TGTGCCAGCAGTTACACCGGGACCGGGGAGCTGTTTTTT	CASSYTGTGELFF
TRBV28	once	.	TRBJ1-1	TGTGCCAGCAGTCTCCCGGGACACCTGAACACTGAAGCTTTCTTT	CASSLPGHLNTEAFF
TRBV27	.	TRBD1	TRBJ2-7	TGTGCCAGCAGTTTTGACAGGGTTAATGCCTACGAGCAGTACTTC	CASSFDRVNAYEQYF
TRBV5-1	.	.	TRBJ2-3	TGCGCCAGCAGCGGGATAGGCACAGATACGCAGTATTTT	CASSGIGTDTQYF
TRBV5-1	.	.	TRBJ2-5	TGCGCCAGCAGCTTGGGCCAAATAGGGGGGTCAGAGACCCAGTACTTC	CASSLGQIGGSETQYF
TRBV18	.	TRBD2	TRBJ2-2	TGTGCCAGCTCACTTGGACTAGCGGCCGGGGAGCTGTTTTTT	CASSLGLAAGELFF
TRBV6-5	.	.	TRBJ1-2	TGTGCCAGCAGTTACTTAAGGGGGAGGGGCTACACCTTC	CASSYLRGRGYTF
TRBV3-1/TRBV3-2	.	.	TRBJ1-6	TGTGCCAGCAGCCCATCGACCACCCGAAGCAATTCACCCCTCCACTTT	CASSPSTTRSNSPLHF
TRBV13	once	.	TRBJ2-7	TGTGCCAGCAGCTTAAGGGCCAGGGGCTCCTACGAGCAGTACTTC	CASSLRARGSYEQYF
TRBV9	.	.	TRBJ2-2	TGTGCCAGCAGCGTAGGGGCAGGGGCTCCCCGGGAGCTGTTTTTT	CASSVGAGAPRELFF
TRBV30	.	.	TRBJ1-4	TGTGCCTGGAGTGTAATACGATGGGAAAAACTGTTTTTT	CAWSVIRWEKLFF
TRBV29-1	.	.	TRBJ1-1	TGCAGCGTTGAATGGGGGCAGCTGAACACTGAAGCTTTCTTT	CSVEWGQLNTEAFF
TRBV6-2/TRBV6-3	.	.	TRBJ2-2	TGTGCCAGCAGTTACGACTTCCTGGGGGAGCTGTTTTTT	CASSYDFLGELFF